This T cell receptor (beta chain) was sequenced in a study of T cells in Graves' hyperthyroidism and ophthalmopathy (dated by TCRdb to between 2018 and 2021). Turning to the overall study: Peripheral blood samples were taken at the time of initial diagnosis, prior to any treatment. An independent validation cohort of 18 to 20 hyperthyroidism patients and roughly 16 patients who later progressed to ophthalmopathy tested prospective prediction of ophthalmopathy. In several Graves' hyperthyroidism patients, the study also compared T-cell repertoires from thyroid tissue with T-cell repertoires from blood. For training and testing, the 110 or so patients in the discovery cohort were randomly divided in a 7:3 ratio. Following sampling, methimazole starting at 30 mg daily was given to hyperthyroidism patients, and high-dose intravenous methylprednisolone was given to ophthalmopathy patients. To identify TCR V-J signatures that set the groups apart, the researchers used a discovery cohort of about a hundred patients, made up of around 40 with Graves' ophthalmopathy and approximately 57 with stable Graves' hyperthyroidism. The paper describes TCR Vbeta CDR3 sequencing of about 140 peripheral blood samples, made up of under 50 ophthalmopathy patients, around 78 hyperthyroidism patients and some 17 progressor patients.

A word on this clonotype: What this receptor recognizes is not known. No quality values exist for individual bases; no much larger clone is one base distant.

A patient counted as having stable Graves' hyperthyroidism if no progression to ophthalmopathy occurred over 18 months of follow-up. Hyperthyroidism patients were aged 18 to 65 years and newly diagnosed, with disease duration of less than 2 months. Exclusion was applied to patients with uncontrolled infections, other autoimmune diseases, pregnancy or lactation. Diagnoses relied on clinical symptoms, serum thyroxine and TRAb, thyroid ultrasound and orbital computed tomography. PBMCs were separated from approximately 10 ml of fresh peripheral blood using Ficoll-Paque density gradient centrifugation. Total RNA was extracted using Trizol reagent, and RNA quality was assessed on an Agilent 2100 Bioanalyzer. The TCR beta CDR3 regions were amplified from RNA transcripts. A first-round RT-PCR of the TCR CDR3 used the HTBI primer set with the Qiagen OneStep RT-PCR kit. Libraries were constructed in a second round of multiplex PCR, after which size selection and purification were performed. Sequencing of the libraries was done on an Illumina HiSeq2000 using paired-end 100 bp reads. The paper's processing steps were these. Raw data were processed with SOAPnuke, discarding reads with adapters, uncalled bases, mean Phred below 15, or no exact constant-primer or identifier match. High-quality paired reads were merged with COPE v1.2.5, and unique nucleotide sequences were defined as clonotypes. MiTCR v1.1 was used to align the clonotypes against IMGT TRBV, TRBD and TRBJ reference segments. Analysis was restricted to V-J combinations with a frequency above 0.0001, which covered just over 98% of repertoires. The TCS score was defined as the ratio of F50 (clonal expansion) to E x V (chaos), calculated using BLOSUM62-based TCRdist between CDR3 peptides within each V-J. Welch's t-statistics and random forest reduced 500 to 550 V-J features to roughly 13, which were used in a naive Bayes classifier (R e1071). TCRdb reworked the public reads: Q25 trimming with fastp, MiXCR clone assembly, productive beta chains retained. One record per CDR3 amino acid sequence lists the most common genes and DNA. TCRdb's processing, not the authors' own work, is the source of the V and J calls. The sample table records 300,000 to 450,000 distinct CDR3 sequences; more than 20% of these occur just once. The ten top clones hold less than 85% of the sample.

The paper's findings and limits, for the study overall: In validation, the model predicted progression to ophthalmopathy a median of approximately 6.6 months before onset, with about 64% sensitivity and roughly 72% specificity. A 13 V-J signature model separated ophthalmopathy from stable hyperthyroidism, with about 88% sensitivity and approximately 81% specificity in cross-validation and 80%/75% in testing. Blood samples also contained most of the expanded thyroid clonotypes (frequency above 0.001), which suggests that blood repertoires may reflect thyroid immune responses. Sample size was not statistically predetermined, and blinding of investigators to group allocation was not performed.

From a lookup of the germline V gene, CDR1 and CDR2 are MNHNS and SASEGT. Relative to germline, V is 11 bases shorter and J is 4 bases shorter, with 9 bases between their ends. Taken from cysteine to phenylalanine, the CDR3 has 11 residues. Solely the CDR3 DNA is kept, with 33 bases framed from the first base. The rearranged segments are TRBV6-1 and TRBJ1-5; TRBD1 is perhaps the D gene, given 5 matching bases. Sequenced input: blood. The receptor was derived from a middle-aged man with Graves' hyperthyroidism. CDR3 sequence: CAARGNQPQHF. The sequence in DNA is TGTGCCGCGCGGGGGAATCAGCCCCAGCATTTT.